What follows are 13 T cell receptor beta chains derived from one specimen sequenced in a study of T cell therapy after organ transplantation (dated by TCRdb to about 2019). Library preparation used the immunoSEQ multiplex PCR assay. TCRdb mirrors the immuneACCESS table, restricted to in-frame sequences. Some clones are absent from its copies; in checked studies, under half trace to an unresolved V gene, and the reason for the others is unknown. The sample yields 20,000 or so clones; 81% were counted once. The leading ten clones occupy about 9.2% of the sample. According to the study, the label for this sample's time point signals: 4-8 weeks after completion of therapy. These TCRs are of unknown antigen specificity. The sequences come from CD8+ T cells from blood, collected after autologous CMV-specific T cell therapy. Receptor source: a human patient who had received a solid organ transplant and had CMV disease. Donor T cells from the graft may be present among the T cells after a transplant.

This clone is a singleton in its sample. This chain uses TRBV25-1 with TRBJ2-1; 10 bases are a match to TRBD2. V shed 6 bases and J 7 bases; nucleotides not matched to a gene: 3. The CDR3 is 13 residues long. From germline, CDR1 is MGHDK and CDR2 SYGVNS. The CDR3 bases are TGTGCCAGCAGCCTAGCGGGAGTAAATGAGCAGTTCTTC. Translating gives CASSLAGVNEQFF. Full variable domain (remainder filled in from reference TRBV25-1 and TRBJ2-1): EADIYQTPRYLVIGTGKKITLECSQTMGHDKMYWYQQDPGMELHLIHYSYGVNSTEKGDLSSESTVSRIRTEHFPLTLESARPSHTSQYLCASSLAGVNEQFFGPGTRLTVL.

The V gene is TRBV4-2, the J gene TRBJ1-3; 7 bases match TRBD1. With 0 bases clipped from V and 2 bases from J, the junction kept 7 bases outside the gene matches. The CDR3 is 17 amino acids. The germline V gene has CDR1 LGHNA and CDR2 YNFKEQ. CDR3 sequence reads: CASSQDSEGATGNTIYF. The CDR3 nucleotides are TGTGCCAGCAGCCAAGATAGTGAGGGGGCTACTGGAAACACCATATATTTT.

The genes are TRBV11-2 and TRBJ1-2; no clear D gene. CDR1 and CDR2 (germline): SGHAT, FQNNGV. CDR3 length equals 15 residues. V was trimmed by 5 bases and J by 6 bases, leaving 19 bases between them. DNA of the CDR3: TGTGCCAGCAGCACCCCCAAGCCGGGGATGGATGGCTACACCTTC. Translating gives CASSTPKPGMDGYTF. The whole variable domain, filled in from reference TRBV11-2 and TRBJ1-2, reads EAGVAQSPRYKIIEKRQSVAFWCNPISGHATLYWYQQILGQGPKLLIQFQNNGVVDDSQLPKDRFSAERLKGVDSTLKIQPAKLEDSAVYLCASSTPKPGMDGYTFGSGTRLTVV.

J is TRBJ1-6 and V is TRBV15; D gene unclear. Germline CDR1 and CDR2: LNHNV and YYDKDF (reference sequence). V lost 5 bases, J lost 5 bases, and 7 bases lay in between. CDR3 size: 13 residues. CDR3 in amino acids: CATSLVNNSPLHF. CDR3 nucleotides: TGTGCCACCAGCTTAGTTAATAATTCACCCCTCCACTTT. Filled out from reference TRBV15 and TRBJ1-6, the complete variable domain reads DAMVIQNPRYQVTQFGKPVTLSCSQTLNHNVMYWYQQKSSQAPKLLFHYYDKDFNNEADTPDNFQSRRPNTSFCFLDIRSPGLGDTAMYLCATSLVNNSPLHFGNGTRLTVT.

This sequence joins TRBV19 and TRBJ1-6; unclear D gene. Per the germline V gene, CDR1 is LNHDA and CDR2 is SQIVND (reference sequence). V was cut by 7 bases and J by 0 bases, with 10 bases left in between. The CDR3 sequence is 15 residues long. The CDR3 sequence is CASTASSSYNSPLHF. The CDR3 nucleotides read TGTGCCAGTACCGCCTCCAGCTCCTATAATTCACCCCTCCACTTT. Combining the CDR3 with reference TRBV19 and TRBJ1-6 gives the whole variable domain DGGITQSPKYLFRKEGQNVTLSCEQNLNHDAMYWYRQDPGQGLRLIYYSQIVNDFQKGDIAEGYSVSREKKESFPLTVTSAQKNPTAFYLCASTASSSYNSPLHFGNGTRLTVT.

On this clone itself: This same CDR3 is encoded by further DNA sequences in the sample. This chain links TRBV19 with TRBJ2-5; 13 bases align to TRBD2. Germline assignment: CDR1 LNHDA and CDR2 SQIVND (reference sequence). There are 15 residues in the CDR3. Trimming took 6 bases from V and 2 from J; bases not matched to a gene: 3. CDR3 residues: CASSRGLAGQETQYF. For the CDR3, the DNA is TGTGCCAGTAGCCGGGGACTAGCGGGGCAAGAGACCCAGTACTTC.

The J gene is TRBJ2-1, the V gene TRBV29-1; D gene uncertain. Germline V gene lookup returns CDR1 SQVTM and CDR2 ANQGSEA. Trimming shortened V by 6 bases and J by 6 bases, and 12 bases separated the two germline ends. The CDR3 is made up of 12 amino acids. The CDR3 reads CSVDQAGNEQFF. The CDR3, as DNA: TGCAGCGTCGACCAGGCAGGCAATGAGCAGTTCTTC.

The chain has TRBV5-6 and TRBJ2-7, with TRBD2 matching 7 bases. The germline V gene has CDR1 SGHDT and CDR2 YYEEEE. The CDR3 runs to 14 residues. The V and J ends lost 3 bases and 3 bases, in that order; junction bases with no gene match: 6. CDR3 protein: CASSWEGLIYEQYF. The CDR3, as DNA: TGTGCCAGCAGCTGGGAGGGGTTGATCTACGAGCAGTACTTC.

The J gene is TRBJ1-1, the V gene TRBV5-1; D unresolved. V lost 2 bases and J lost 0, with 11 bases in between. In germline, CDR1 is SGHRS, CDR2 YFSETQ. The CDR3 extends over 15 amino acids. The DNA for the CDR3 is TGCGCCAGCAGCTTAAGCGGGTACATGAACACTGAAGCTTTCTTT. This gives the protein CASSLSGYMNTEAFF.

V and J are TRBV18 and TRBJ1-3, with D unresolved. CDR1 is KGHSH and CDR2 is LQKENI in the germline V gene. The CDR3 contains 16 residues. Deletions cut 0 bases from V and 0 bases from J, with 9 bases between. CDR3 nucleotides: TGTGCCAGCTCACCACCCCGGGGAGTCTCTGGAAACACCATATATTTT. Translating gives CASSPPRGVSGNTIYF. The variable domain in full, completed from reference TRBV18 and TRBJ1-3, reads NAGVMQNPRHLVRRRGQEARLRCSPMKGHSHVYWYRQLPEEGLKFMVYLQKENIIDESGMPKERFSAEFPKEGPSILRIQQVVRGDSAAYFCASSPPRGVSGNTIYFGEGSWLTVV.

This chain links TRBV5-1 with TRBJ1-4; maybe TRBD1 (5 bases). V was pared by 5 bases and J by 0 bases, with 20 bases between. There are 18 residues in the CDR3. Germline V gene data show CDR1 as SGHRS and CDR2 as YFSETQ. The CDR3 DNA reads TGCGCCAGCAGTTCTCAGGGCATGATAGGGACAACTAATGAAAAACTGTTTTTT. This translates into CASSSQGMIGTTNEKLFF.

This chain joins TRBV7-9 and TRBJ2-7; no reliable D call. Germline CDR1 SEHNR, CDR2 FQNEAQ (reference sequence). Trimming pared 1 base from V and 0 bases from J, leaving 10 bases between. There are 15 residues in the CDR3. CDR3 amino acids: CASSLEVSLSYEQYF. The CDR3 bases are TGTGCCAGCAGCTTAGAGGTGAGCCTCTCCTACGAGCAGTACTTC. The variable domain in full, completed from reference TRBV7-9 and TRBJ2-7, reads DTGVSQNPRHKITKRGQNVTFRCDPISEHNRLYWYRQTLGQGPEFLTYFQNEAQLEKSRLLSDRFSAERPKGSFSTLEIQRTEQGDSAMYLCASSLEVSLSYEQYFGPGTRLTVT.

V and J are TRBV27 and TRBJ2-1; 7 positions agree with TRBD2. CDR1 MNHEY and CDR2 SMNVEV come from the germline V gene (reference sequence). V was clipped by 6 bases and J by 11 bases; unmatched bases: 4. The CDR3 length is 11 residues. The DNA for the CDR3 is TGTGCCAGCAGGGAGGGACTACAGCAGTTCTTC. As protein: CASREGLQQFF.